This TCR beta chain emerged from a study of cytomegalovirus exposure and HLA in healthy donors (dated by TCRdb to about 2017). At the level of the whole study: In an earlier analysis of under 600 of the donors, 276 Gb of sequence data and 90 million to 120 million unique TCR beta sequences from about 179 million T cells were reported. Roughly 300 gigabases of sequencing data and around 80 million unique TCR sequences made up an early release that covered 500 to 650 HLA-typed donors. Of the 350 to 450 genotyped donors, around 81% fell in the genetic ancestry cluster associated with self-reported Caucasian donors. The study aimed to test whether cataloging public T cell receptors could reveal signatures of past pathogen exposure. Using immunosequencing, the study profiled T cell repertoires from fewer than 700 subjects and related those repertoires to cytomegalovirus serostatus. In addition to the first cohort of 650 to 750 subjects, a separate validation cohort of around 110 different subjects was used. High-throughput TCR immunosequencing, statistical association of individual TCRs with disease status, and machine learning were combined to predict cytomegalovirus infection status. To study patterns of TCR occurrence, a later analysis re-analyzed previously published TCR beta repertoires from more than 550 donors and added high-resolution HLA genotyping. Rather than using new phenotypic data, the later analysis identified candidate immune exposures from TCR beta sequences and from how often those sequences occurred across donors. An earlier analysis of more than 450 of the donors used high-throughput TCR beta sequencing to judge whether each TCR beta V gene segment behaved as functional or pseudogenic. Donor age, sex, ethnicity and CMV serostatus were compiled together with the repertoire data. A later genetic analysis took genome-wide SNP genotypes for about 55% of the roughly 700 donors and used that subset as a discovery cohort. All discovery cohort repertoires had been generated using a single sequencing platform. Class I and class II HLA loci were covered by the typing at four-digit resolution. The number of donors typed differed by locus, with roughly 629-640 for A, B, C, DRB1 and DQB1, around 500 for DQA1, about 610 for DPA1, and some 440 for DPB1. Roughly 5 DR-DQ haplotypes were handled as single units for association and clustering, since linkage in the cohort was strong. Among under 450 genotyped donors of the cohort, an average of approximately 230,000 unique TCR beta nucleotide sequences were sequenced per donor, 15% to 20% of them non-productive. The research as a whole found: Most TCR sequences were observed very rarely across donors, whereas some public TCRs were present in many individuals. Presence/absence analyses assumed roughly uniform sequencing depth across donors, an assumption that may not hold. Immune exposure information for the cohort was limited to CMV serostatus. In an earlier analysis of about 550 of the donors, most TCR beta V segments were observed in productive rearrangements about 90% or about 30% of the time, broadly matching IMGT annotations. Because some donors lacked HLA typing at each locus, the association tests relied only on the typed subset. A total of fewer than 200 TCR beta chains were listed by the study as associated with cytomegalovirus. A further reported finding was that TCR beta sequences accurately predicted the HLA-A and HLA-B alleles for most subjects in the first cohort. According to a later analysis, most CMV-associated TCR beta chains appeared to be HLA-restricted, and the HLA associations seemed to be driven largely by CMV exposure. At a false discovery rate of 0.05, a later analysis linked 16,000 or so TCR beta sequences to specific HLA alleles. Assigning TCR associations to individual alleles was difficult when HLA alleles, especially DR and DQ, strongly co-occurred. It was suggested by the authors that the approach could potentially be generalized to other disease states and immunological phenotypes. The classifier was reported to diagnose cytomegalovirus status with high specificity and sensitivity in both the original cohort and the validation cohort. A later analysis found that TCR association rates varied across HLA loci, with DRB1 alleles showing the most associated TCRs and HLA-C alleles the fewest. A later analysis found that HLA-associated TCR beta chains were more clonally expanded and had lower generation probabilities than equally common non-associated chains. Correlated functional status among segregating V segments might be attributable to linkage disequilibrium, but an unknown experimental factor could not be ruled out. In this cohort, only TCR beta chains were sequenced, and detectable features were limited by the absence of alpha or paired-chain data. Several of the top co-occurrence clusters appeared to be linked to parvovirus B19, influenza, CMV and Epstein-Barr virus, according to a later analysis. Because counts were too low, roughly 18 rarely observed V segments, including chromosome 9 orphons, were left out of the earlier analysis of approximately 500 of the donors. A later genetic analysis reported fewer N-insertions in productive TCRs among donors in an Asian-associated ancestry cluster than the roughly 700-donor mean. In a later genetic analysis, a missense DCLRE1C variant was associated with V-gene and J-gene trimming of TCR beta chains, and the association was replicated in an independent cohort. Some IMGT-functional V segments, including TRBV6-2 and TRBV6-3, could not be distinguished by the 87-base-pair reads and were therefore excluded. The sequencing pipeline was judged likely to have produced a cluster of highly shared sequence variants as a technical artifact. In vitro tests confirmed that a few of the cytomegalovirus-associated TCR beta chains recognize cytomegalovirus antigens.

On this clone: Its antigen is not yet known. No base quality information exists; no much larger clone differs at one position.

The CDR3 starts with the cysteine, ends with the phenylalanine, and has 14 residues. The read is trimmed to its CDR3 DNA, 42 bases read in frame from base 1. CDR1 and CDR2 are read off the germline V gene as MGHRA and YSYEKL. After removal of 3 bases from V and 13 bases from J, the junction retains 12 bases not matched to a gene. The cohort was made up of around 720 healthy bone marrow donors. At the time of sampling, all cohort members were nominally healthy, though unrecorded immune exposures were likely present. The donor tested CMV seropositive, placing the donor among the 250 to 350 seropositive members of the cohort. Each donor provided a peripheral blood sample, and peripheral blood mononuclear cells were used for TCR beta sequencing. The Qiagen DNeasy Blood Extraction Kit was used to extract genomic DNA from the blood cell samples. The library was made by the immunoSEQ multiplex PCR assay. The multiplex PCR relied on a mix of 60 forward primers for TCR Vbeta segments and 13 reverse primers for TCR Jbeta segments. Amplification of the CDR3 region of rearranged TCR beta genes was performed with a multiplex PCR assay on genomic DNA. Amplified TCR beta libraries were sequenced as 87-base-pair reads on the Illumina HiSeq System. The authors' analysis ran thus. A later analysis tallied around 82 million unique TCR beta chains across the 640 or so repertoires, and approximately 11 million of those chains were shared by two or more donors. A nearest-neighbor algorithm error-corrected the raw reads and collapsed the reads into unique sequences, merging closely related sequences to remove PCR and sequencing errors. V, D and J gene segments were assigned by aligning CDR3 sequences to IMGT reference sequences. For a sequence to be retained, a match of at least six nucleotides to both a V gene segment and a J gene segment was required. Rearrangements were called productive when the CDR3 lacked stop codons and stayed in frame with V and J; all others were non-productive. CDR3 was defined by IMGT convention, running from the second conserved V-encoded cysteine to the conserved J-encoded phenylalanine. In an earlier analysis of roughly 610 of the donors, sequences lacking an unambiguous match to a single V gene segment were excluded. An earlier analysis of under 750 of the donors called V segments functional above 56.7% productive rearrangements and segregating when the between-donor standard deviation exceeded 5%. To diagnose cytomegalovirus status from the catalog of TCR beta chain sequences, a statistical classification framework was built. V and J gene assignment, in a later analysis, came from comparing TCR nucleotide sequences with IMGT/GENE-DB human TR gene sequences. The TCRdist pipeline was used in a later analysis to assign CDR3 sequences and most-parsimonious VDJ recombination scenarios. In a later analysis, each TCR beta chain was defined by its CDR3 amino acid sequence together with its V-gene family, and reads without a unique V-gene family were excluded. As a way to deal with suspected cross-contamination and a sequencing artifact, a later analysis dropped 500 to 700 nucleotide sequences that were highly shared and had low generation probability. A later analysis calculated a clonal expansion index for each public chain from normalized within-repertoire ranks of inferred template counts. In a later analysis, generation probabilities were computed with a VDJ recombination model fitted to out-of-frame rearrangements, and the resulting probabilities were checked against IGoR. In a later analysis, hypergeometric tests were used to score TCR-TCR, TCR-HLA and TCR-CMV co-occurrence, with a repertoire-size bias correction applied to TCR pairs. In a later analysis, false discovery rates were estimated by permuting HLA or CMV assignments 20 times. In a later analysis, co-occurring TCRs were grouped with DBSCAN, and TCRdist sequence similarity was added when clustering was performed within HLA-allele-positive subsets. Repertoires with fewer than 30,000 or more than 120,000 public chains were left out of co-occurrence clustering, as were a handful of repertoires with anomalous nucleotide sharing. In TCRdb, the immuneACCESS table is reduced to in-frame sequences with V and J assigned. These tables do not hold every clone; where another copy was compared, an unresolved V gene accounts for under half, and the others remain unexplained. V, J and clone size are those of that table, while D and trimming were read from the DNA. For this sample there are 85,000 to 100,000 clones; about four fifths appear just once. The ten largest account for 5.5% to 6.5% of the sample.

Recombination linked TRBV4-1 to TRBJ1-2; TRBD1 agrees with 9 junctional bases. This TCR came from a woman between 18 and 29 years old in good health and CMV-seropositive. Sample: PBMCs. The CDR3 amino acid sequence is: CASSQTGGDLLRTF. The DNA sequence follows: TGCGCCAGCAGCCAGACAGGGGGGGACCTTCTACGCACCTTC.